These T cell receptor beta chains were read from a single sample in a study of T cell responses to AZD1222 COVID-19 vaccine. Produced via immunoSEQ multiplex PCR; TCRdb's table is partial and in-frame only. The sample shows some 200,000 clones, 90% to 95% of them seen only once. The sequencing used peripheral blood, collected on day 0 of MenACWY control vaccination. The receptors derive from an adult in good health. Both conserved end residues are part of each CDR3. D genes are given only for firm matches.

CDR3nt,CDR3aa,v_gene,d_gene,j_gene
TGTGCCAGCAGCCCGCGGGCTGGGAGGGCCTACGAGCAGTACTTC,CASSPRAGRAYEQYF,TRBV7-2,TRBD2,TRBJ2-7
TGTGCCAGCAGGGCCGGGACTAGCGGGGGGGCGGGTAAGCAGTATTTT,CASRAGTSGGAGKQYF,TRBV7-2,TRBD2,TRBJ2-3
TGTGCCAGCAGGACGGGGGGGCGAAACATTCAGTACTTC,CASRTGGRNIQYF,TRBV6-5,TRBD2,TRBJ2-4
TGTGCCAGCAAAGGTTCTAGAGGATACGAGCAGTACTTC,CASKGSRGYEQYF,TRBV6-5,-,TRBJ2-7
TGTGCCAGCAGTGCGGGGGGCGCGGAAAAACTGTTTTTT,CASSAGGAEKLFF,TRBV25-1,-,TRBJ1-4
TGTGCCAGCAGCGCTGGCGGAATGATGAACACTGAAGCTTTCTTT,CASSAGGMMNTEAFF,TRBV5-5,-,TRBJ1-1
TGTGCCAGCAGCTTTGCCAGGAGCTCCTATAATTCACCCCTCCACTTT,CASSFARSSYNSPLHF,TRBV5-5,-,TRBJ1-6
TGCGCCAGCAGTCTGACCGGGACAGAGTCTGGAAACACCATATATTTT,CASSLTGTESGNTIYF,TRBV5-1,TRBD1,TRBJ1-3
TGCGCCAGCAGTCTGGGCAACATAGGGGATCAGCCCCAGCATTTT,CASSLGNIGDQPQHF,TRBV5-1,-,TRBJ1-5
TGTGCCTGGAGTGTACTGGGGGGGTACGCCGGGGAGCTGTTTTTT,CAWSVLGGYAGELFF,TRBV30,TRBD2,TRBJ2-2